This T cell receptor beta chain was obtained from a study of cytomegalovirus exposure and HLA in healthy donors. The table came from immunoSEQ multiplex PCR; TCRdb's copy has only in-frame clones and leaves some out. Of about 360,000 clones listed, about nine tenths were seen once; the top ten hold 0.83%. Broader study findings: The authors enumerated 150 to 200 TCR beta chains as linked to cytomegalovirus. The classifier, whose performance was assessed in both the original and validation cohorts, reportedly diagnosed cytomegalovirus status with high specificity and sensitivity.

About this clone itself: The antigen is not known.

The V gene lost 7 bases and the J gene lost 0 bases, with 7 bases spanning the gap. CDR1 and CDR2 from the germline V gene are SQVTM and ANQGSEA. There are 11 residues in the CDR3. Material for sequencing was PBMCs. The receptor was derived from a young woman in good health and CMV-seronegative. The chain combines TRBV29-1 with TRBJ2-7, with D maybe TRBD1 (5 bases). The CDR3 sequence: CSAGASYEQYF. In DNA form, the CDR3 reads TGCAGCGCTGGGGCCTCCTACGAGCAGTACTTC.